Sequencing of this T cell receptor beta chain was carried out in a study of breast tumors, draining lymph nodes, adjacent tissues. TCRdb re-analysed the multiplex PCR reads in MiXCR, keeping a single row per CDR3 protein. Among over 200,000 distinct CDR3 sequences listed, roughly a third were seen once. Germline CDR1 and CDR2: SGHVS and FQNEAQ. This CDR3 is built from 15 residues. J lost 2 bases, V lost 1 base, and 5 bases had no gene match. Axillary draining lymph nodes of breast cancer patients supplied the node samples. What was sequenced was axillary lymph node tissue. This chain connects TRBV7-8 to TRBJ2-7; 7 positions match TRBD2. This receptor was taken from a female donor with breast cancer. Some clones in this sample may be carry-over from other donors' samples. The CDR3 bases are TGTGCCAGCAGCTTAGTGGGCGGGGGAACCTACGAGCAGTACTTC. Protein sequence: CASSLVGGGTYEQYF.